This entry lists 17 T cell receptor beta chains sequenced from one sample in a study of blood T cell repertoires in COVID-19. Using immunoSEQ multiplex PCR, the repertoire was profiled, and TCRdb retains in-frame clones only, with some absent. There are around 400,000 clones in the sample; 80% to 90% occur only once, and approximately 1.2% lies in the top ten. The sample was peripheral blood. All receptors derive from a man between 40 and 49 years old with acute or convalescent COVID-19.

The chain has TRBV6-2 or TRBV6-3 and TRBJ2-7; tentatively, D is TRBD1 (5 bases). V was clipped by 0 bases and J by 2 bases, with 14 bases between them. This CDR3 is built from 16 residues. Germline assignment: CDR1 MNHEY and CDR2 SVGEGT. CDR3 protein: CASSYSETVSAYEQYF. The CDR3 DNA sequence: TGTGCCAGCAGTTACTCTGAGACAGTGAGCGCCTACGAGCAGTACTTC.

This chain connects TRBV19 to TRBJ2-2; 10 bases match TRBD2. CDR1 is LNHDA and CDR2 is SQIVND in the germline V gene (reference sequence). Germline trimming cut 5 bases from V and 7 bases from J; bases unmatched to any gene: 10. This CDR3 region has 16 residues. The CDR3 DNA reads TGTGCCAGTAGTTTTCTAGCGGGAGTCCCGGTCGGGGAGCTGTTTTTT. Translated, it gives CASSFLAGVPVGELFF. Using reference TRBV19 and TRBJ2-2 for the parts outside the CDR3, the full variable domain is DGGITQSPKYLFRKEGQNVTLSCEQNLNHDAMYWYRQDPGQGLRLIYYSQIVNDFQKGDIAEGYSVSREKKESFPLTVTSAQKNPTAFYLCASSFLAGVPVGELFFGEGSRLTVL.

V and J are TRBV2 and TRBJ1-2, with D hard to call. V was clipped by 5 bases and J by 3 bases, with 10 bases between them. Germline-derived CDR1 and CDR2 are SNHLY and FYNNEI. This CDR3 contains 13 residues. The CDR3 nucleotides are TGTGCCAGCAGTTTGGTACGGGACTATGGCTACACCTTC. As protein: CASSLVRDYGYTF.

The CDR3 spells CATSMGLAGDEQYF. The CDR3 coding sequence is TGTGCCACCAGCATGGGACTAGCGGGCGACGAGCAGTACTTC. V and J are TRBV15 and TRBJ2-7; 12 positions match TRBD2. This CDR3 has 14 residues. Germline CDR1 is LNHNV and CDR2 is YYDKDF (reference sequence). The V segment lost 4 bases and the J segment 5 bases; nucleotides outside the gene matches: 3.

The table lists this clone with a count of one. The chain uses TRBV27 and TRBJ1-1; D perhaps matches TRBD1 (5 bases). The CDR3 is 13 amino acids. Germline V CDR1 and CDR2: MNHEY, SMNVEV (reference sequence). Trimming pared 2 bases from V and 6 bases from J, leaving 10 bases between. The CDR3 coding sequence is TGTGCCAGCAGTTTAGGGGCGATCGCTGAAGCTTTCTTT. It is translated as CASSLGAIAEAFF.

V and J are TRBV15 and TRBJ1-2; D perhaps matches TRBD1 (6 bases). Trimming took off 2 bases at V and 4 bases at J, with 11 bases between the two ends. The CDR3 extends over 14 amino acids. Germline CDR1 LNHNV, CDR2 YYDKDF (reference sequence). As DNA, the CDR3 is TGTGCCACCAGCAGAAATAACAGGGCCTATGGCTACACCTTC. Protein product: CATSRNNRAYGYTF.

The chain joins TRBV29-1 to TRBJ2-5, with 8 bases that match TRBD1. Trimming took 4 bases from V and 0 from J; bases not matched to a gene: 7. The CDR3 is made up of 15 amino acids. Per the germline V gene, CDR1 is SQVTM and CDR2 is ANQGSEA. The CDR3 region is CSVGLTGQDQETQYF. CDR3 nucleotides: TGCAGCGTTGGACTTACGGGACAGGACCAAGAGACCCAGTACTTC. The variable domain in full, with the rest retrieved from reference TRBV29-1 and TRBJ2-5, is SAVISQKPSRDICQRGTSLTIQCQVDSQVTMMFWYRQQPGQSLTLIATANQGSEATYESGFVIDKFPISRPNLTFSTLTVSNMSPEDSSIYLCSVGLTGQDQETQYFGPGTRLLVL.

The V and J genes are TRBV6-5 and TRBJ2-7; a possible D gene is TRBD1 (6 bases). With 9 bases removed from V and 4 bases from J, the gap between germline ends came to 19 bases. Germline V gene sequence: CDR1 MNHEY, CDR2 SVGAGI. CDR3 length: 14 residues. CDR3 DNA sequence: TGTGCCAGTTCGCGAGGACAGCAGATGTACGAGCAGTACTTC. It is translated as CASSRGQQMYEQYF.

The rearrangement uses TRBV7-3 and TRBJ2-1, with a possible D match to TRBD2 (6 bases). Germline CDR1 SGHTA, CDR2 FQGTGA. V lost 0 bases and J 1 base, leaving 16 bases between the germline ends. The CDR3 has 18 amino acids. The CDR3 bases are TGTGCCAGCAGCTTAACACTAGCTGGGTTAGGATCCTACAATGAGCAGTTCTTC. Its protein is CASSLTLAGLGSYNEQFF.

The chain has TRBV6-6 and TRBJ2-5; 7 nucleotides align to TRBD1. The CDR3 has 12 amino acids. The germline V gene encodes CDR1 MNHNY and CDR2 SVGAGI (reference sequence). Trimming took 5 bases from V and 14 from J; bases not matched to a gene: 11. The CDR3 DNA sequence: TGTGCCAGCAGTATAGACAGGGTTTATTGTTACTTC. It specifies CASSIDRVYCYF.

The rearrangement uses TRBV7-2 and TRBJ2-3; possible D gene TRBD1, 6 bases. This CDR3 spans 15 amino acids. Germline values: CDR1 SGHTA, CDR2 FQGNSA. The ends were cut back, 1 base at V and 5 bases at J, with 13 bases in the middle. CDR3 nucleotide sequence: TGTGCCAGCAGCTTAGTGGGGGCAGGGATAGATACGCAGTATTTT. Translating gives CASSLVGAGIDTQYF.

The chain couples TRBV4-1 to TRBJ2-3; 11 positions agree with TRBD2. Looked up from germline, CDR1 is MGHRA and CDR2 is YSYEKL. The J segment lost 5 bases and the V segment lost 1 base, leaving 2 bases of the junction unmatched. The CDR3 extends over 15 amino acids. CDR3: CASSQAGTSGDTQYF. The CDR3 DNA is TGCGCCAGCAGCCAAGCCGGGACTAGCGGAGATACGCAGTATTTT.

A few counts support this clone. This chain joins TRBV5-4 and TRBJ2-3; TRBD2 aligns across 7 bases. Trimming cost V 4 bases and J 3 bases; bases outside gene matches: 8. The CDR3 runs to 15 residues. Per germline, CDR1 SGHNT and CDR2 YYREEE (reference sequence). Here the CDR3 DNA reads TGTGCCAGCAGCCATCAAGCGGGGATAACAGATACGCAGTATTTT. Protein: CASSHQAGITDTQYF.

The chain is built from TRBV24-1 and TRBJ2-2, with D possibly TRBD1 on 5 matching bases. Trimming shortened V by 3 bases and J by 8 bases, and 12 bases separated the two germline ends. The CDR3 loop spans 14 amino acids. Germline V gives CDR1 KGHDR, CDR2 SFDVKD. CDR3 bases: TGTGCCACCAGTGATAAGGGGCGATTAGGGGAGCTGTTTTTT. Amino acids: CATSDKGRLGELFF.

Ten or more counts support this clone. The chain couples TRBV14 to TRBJ1-3; D might be TRBD1 (5 bases). The CDR3 has 17 amino acids. Trimming pared 1 base from V and 2 bases from J, leaving 15 bases between. Germline V gene sequence: CDR1 SGHDN, CDR2 FVKESK. DNA of the CDR3: TGTGCCAGCAGCCAAGCGGGGGTTGTAAGCACTGGAAACACCATATATTTT. The encoded protein is CASSQAGVVSTGNTIYF.

The rearrangement links TRBV29-1 to TRBJ1-2; D uncertain. CDR1 and CDR2 (germline): SQVTM, ANQGSEA. This CDR3 contains 11 residues. The V end lost 4 bases, the J end lost 6 bases, and 9 bases lay between the germline ends. The CDR3 DNA reads TGCAGCGTTGGACTAGGTGATGGCTACACCTTC. Amino acids: CSVGLGDGYTF.

For the CDR3, the DNA is TGCAGTGCCGACACCTTCTACACCTTC. Amino acid sequence: CSADTFYTF. The rearrangement joins TRBV20-1 to TRBJ1-2; no clear D. Germline CDR1 reads DFQATT; CDR2 reads SNEGSKA (reference sequence). This CDR3 is 9 amino acids long. Trimming removed 6 bases from V and 10 bases from J, with 9 bases in between.